This note documents a single T cell receptor (beta chain) sequence. In TCRdb, the RT-PCR reads were re-called with MiXCR into one record per CDR3 protein. This repertoire shows under 200,000 distinct CDR3 sequences, 30% found once; its top ten account for around 3.2%. This sample is drawn from a study of patients and donors after allogeneic stem cell transplantation. Germline CDR1 is DFQATT and CDR2 is SNEGSKA (reference sequence). Trimming removed 4 bases at V and 7 bases at J, with 5 bases between. The CDR3 has 11 amino acids. Sequencing was carried out using blood, either unsorted or a sorted T cell fraction (not recorded which). This sequence joins TRBV20-1 and TRBJ1-6; D not certain. The source is a human donor who was either an allogeneic HSCT recipient or a stem cell or donor lymphocyte infusion donor (not recorded which). It is not recorded whose cells these are; they may come from a transplant donor. CDR3 coding DNA: TGCAGTGCTAACAAAAATTCACCCCTCCACTTT. It codes for CSANKNSPLHF.